This is a list of T cell receptor beta chains from one sample in a study of blood T cells in healthy people across ages. From the 5' RACE reads, TCRdb called clonotypes with MiXCR, one entry per CDR3 protein. The sample includes about 970,000 distinct CDR3 sequences, about 53% of them seen just once. Sequencing was performed on blood. The source is an older woman in good health. Both conserved end residues are part of each CDR3. The order of the fields is clone size, D gene, J gene, V gene, CDR3 DNA, CDR3 protein. The D gene is left open where the match is weak. The size field is filled for only some rows; it gives once, few, many or a size class.

few TRBD1 TRBJ2-7 TRBV4-2 TGTGCCAGCAGCCACGGGACAGAGCCCTCGAGGAGCTCCTACGAGCAGTACTTC CASSHGTEPSRSSYEQYF
many TRBD1 TRBJ2-4 TRBV15 TGTGCCACCAGCAGAGATCCAGGGGGCTTAACCAAAAACATTCAGTACTTC CATSRDPGGLTKNIQYF
- - TRBJ1-5 TRBV6-6 TGTGCCAGCACCCATGGGGGGGAGGGCAATCAGCCCCAGCATTTT CASTHGGEGNQPQHF
- - TRBJ2-5 TRBV15 TGTGCCACCAGCAGAGATCGTGGGGCAGGACAAGAGACCCAGTACTTC CATSRDRGAGQETQYF
- - TRBJ1-1 TRBV28 TGTGCCAGCAGTTGGGCCGGTCAGGCACGGAACACTGAAGCTTTCTTT CASSWAGQARNTEAFF
- TRBD1 TRBJ2-1 TRBV13 TGTGCCAGCAGACCGACTCCCCGGGACAGGTCCCGGAATGAGCAGTTCTTC CASRPTPRDRSRNEQFF
- - TRBJ2-5 TRBV28 TGTGCCAGCAGTGTGGGGGGAGGTGGAAAGACCCAGTACTTC CASSVGGGGKTQYF
- TRBD2 TRBJ2-1 TRBV12-3/TRBV12-4 TGTGCCAGCAGTAACGGGGGGGGCGGGAATGAGCAGTTCTTC CASSNGGGGNEQFF
- - TRBJ2-3 TRBV3-1 TGTGCCAGCAGCCAAGAAGGTTCTCTCCTCTCCCAGTATTTT CASSQEGSLLSQYF
few - TRBJ2-1 TRBV29-1 TGCAGCGTGACCGGGACCCAACTGGGAAATGAGCAGTTCTTC CSVTGTQLGNEQFF
- TRBD2 TRBJ2-1 TRBV11-2 TGTGCCAGCAGCCTGACTAGCGGGGGGCCTAATGAGCAGTTCTTC CASSLTSGGPNEQFF
- - TRBJ1-4 TRBV4-1 TGCGCCAGCAGCCATGAAAGGGGGAGTCAGGATGAAAAACTGTTTTTT CASSHERGSQDEKLFF
- TRBD1 TRBJ2-4 TRBV5-1 TGCGCCAGCAAATCCCAGACAGGGGAAAACATTCAGTACTTC CASKSQTGENIQYF
few TRBD2 TRBJ2-7 TRBV19 TGTGCCAGTAGTATAACTAGCGGGAGTTTTTCCCCCTACGAGCAGTACTTC CASSITSGSFSPYEQYF
few - TRBJ1-2 TRBV10-3 TGTGCCATCAGTGAGCCGAACTATGGCTACACCTTC CAISEPNYGYTF
- - TRBJ2-7 TRBV7-2 TGTGCCAGCAGCTTAGGAGCGCGACACTACGAGCAGTACTTC CASSLGARHYEQYF
- TRBD2 TRBJ2-3 TRBV20-1 TGCAGTGCTAGAGACAGACTAGCGGAGTCCACAGATACGCAGTATTTT CSARDRLAESTDTQYF
- - TRBJ1-1 TRBV4-3 TGCGCCAGCAGCCAAGACCTTGGGGGCGCCCCTGAAGCTTTCTTT CASSQDLGGAPEAFF
- - TRBJ2-5 TRBV20-1 TGCAGTGCTATCGGGGTTCAAGGGACCCAGTACTTC CSAIGVQGTQYF
once - TRBJ2-1 TRBV20-1 TGCAGTGCTAGAGATTCGCTGACGGTTAATGAGCAGTTCTTC CSARDSLTVNEQFF
- - TRBJ1-5 TRBV30 TGTGCCTGGAGCCAGGGAAATCAGCCCCAGCATTTT CAWSQGNQPQHF
- - TRBJ2-1 TRBV24-1 TGTGCCACCAGTGATTTGCAAGGGAGGGGGCCCTACAATGAGCAGTTCTTC CATSDLQGRGPYNEQFF
few - TRBJ2-3 TRBV7-8 TGTGCCAGCAGTCGCATGGGAGATACGCAGTATTTT CASSRMGDTQYF
once - TRBJ2-7 TRBV4-1 TGCGCCAGCAGCCAAGACAACCCGTCCTCCTACGAGCAGTACTTC CASSQDNPSSYEQYF
- - TRBJ2-1 TRBV2 TGTGCCAGCAGTGCGATCTCGGAGAATGAGCAGTTCTTC CASSAISENEQFF
many TRBD2 TRBJ2-7 TRBV29-1 TGCAGCGCGCTAGCGGAAAGCTCCTACGAGCAGTACTTC CSALAESSYEQYF
few - TRBJ2-5 TRBV7-6 TGTGCCAGCAGCTCGGCCACTGGGGGAGAGACCCAGTACTTC CASSSATGGETQYF
- - TRBJ1-2 TRBV9 TGTGCCAGCAGCGGGGGTGACTTGACTTATCGCTACACCTTC CASSGGDLTYRYTF
few - TRBJ1-4 TRBV7-2 TGTGCCAGCAGCCTAAGACGGGGAGCGACTAATGAAAAACTGTTTTTT CASSLRRGATNEKLFF
- TRBD2 TRBJ2-7 TRBV20-1 TGCAGTGCTAGAGGGCAACCGGGACTAGCGGTACTTAGCTCCTACGAGCAGTACTTC CSARGQPGLAVLSSYEQYF
once - TRBJ2-5 TRBV5-1 TGCGCCAGCAGTCCCATGGGGGCTTTGACCTACAATGAGCAGTACTTC CASSPMGALTYNEQYF
- - TRBJ2-3 TRBV12-3/TRBV12-4 TGTGCCAGCAGCCTCGGACTAACGGGAGATCGGGTTACGCAGTATTTT CASSLGLTGDRVTQYF